The 3 T cell receptor beta chains in this list originate from one sample, sequenced in a study of STAT5B mutations in CD4+ large granular lymphocyte leukemia. Clones were sequenced by immunoSEQ multiplex PCR, and TCRdb holds only the in-frame ones, with some missing. This sample carries some 40,000 clones, roughly 76% of them seen once, and the ten largest clones take less than 4%. The sequenced material came from CD4+ T cells from blood buffy coats. Source of these receptors: a human donor in good health.

This rearrangement joins TRBV7-9 to TRBJ1-5, with a tentative D call TRBD1 (5 bases). Germline assignment: CDR1 SEHNR and CDR2 FQNEAQ (reference sequence). This CDR3 is 15 amino acids long. V dropped 1 base and J dropped 3 bases, with 10 bases sitting between them. The CDR3 spells CASSLEGAPNQPQHF. The DNA for the CDR3 is TGTGCCAGCAGCTTAGAAGGGGCACCCAATCAGCCCCAGCATTTT.

A few counts support this clone. The chain links TRBV11-2 to TRBJ2-7; D uncertain. The CDR3 spans 13 residues. Germline V gene data show CDR1 as SGHAT and CDR2 as FQNNGV. Trimming left V 4 bases short and J 3 bases short, with 10 bases between. This chain's CDR3 is CASSSLAVYEQYF. The CDR3 region has the DNA TGTGCCAGCAGCTCCCTCGCCGTCTACGAGCAGTACTTC.

This chain links TRBV7-2 with TRBJ2-5, with 8 bases aligning to TRBD1. CDR3 length equals 16 residues. The germline CDR1 and CDR2 sequences are SGHTA and FQGNSA. Unmatched junction bases numbered 10, after V lost 5 bases and J lost 2 bases. This CDR3 reads CASSLGFRGRQETQYF. Here the CDR3 DNA reads TGTGCCAGCAGCCTTGGATTCAGGGGGCGTCAAGAGACCCAGTACTTC.